The entry below gives a single TCR beta chain sequence along with its context. The entry originates in a study of T cell responses to AZD1222 COVID-19 vaccine. The CDR3 covers 15 residues. The V gene's germline CDR1 is LNHDA and CDR2 SQIVND (reference sequence). V lost 7 bases and J 6 bases, leaving 18 bases between the germline ends. Profiled with immunoSEQ multiplex PCR; TCRdb holds only in-frame clones, not every one. The sample consists of more than 150,000 clones, 85% to 90% of them appearing once. The source material was peripheral blood, sampled on day 0 of AZD1222 vaccination. The chain recombines TRBV19 with TRBJ2-2; D gene uncertain. The receptor's source is an adult in good health. The CDR3 DNA sequence: TGTGCCAGTACCCCAAGTACCGGATTTGCCGGGGAGCTGTTTTTT. This codes for CASTPSTGFAGELFF.